One sample yielded the 15 T cell receptor beta chains listed below, sequenced in a study of beta chain features in type 1 diabetes. The authors reverse transcribed all of the isolated RNA, so sequencing captured expressed TCRB transcripts. Using immunoSEQ multiplex PCR, the repertoire was profiled, and TCRdb retains in-frame clones only, with some absent. Of approximately 160,000 clones listed, roughly 8.1% are singletons. The sequenced sample was central memory CD4+ T cells from blood. The source is a man aged 18 to 30 in good health.

J is TRBJ2-5 and V is TRBV11-1; D might be TRBD2 (5 bases). The CDR3 has 15 residues. The germline gives CDR1 SGHAT, CDR2 FQDESV (reference sequence). Trimming left V 1 base short and J 0 bases short, with 9 bases between. The CDR3 DNA follows: TGTGCCAGCAGCTTAGATGGAGGATACCAAGAGACCCAGTACTTC. As protein: CASSLDGGYQETQYF.

This clone was seen more than once but under ten times. The chain carries TRBV18 and TRBJ1-1, with unresolved D. V dropped 5 bases and J dropped 1 base, with 11 bases sitting between them. The CDR3 runs to 14 residues. Germline V lookup: CDR1 KGHSH, CDR2 LQKENI. The CDR3 reads CASSVEGPNTEAFF. The CDR3 DNA is TGTGCCAGCTCAGTGGAGGGTCCGAACACTGAAGCTTTCTTT.

The DNA of the CDR3 is TGCGCCAGCAGCCAAGGCCTGACAGCAACCTACGAGCAGTACTTC. Protein sequence: CASSQGLTATYEQYF. This chain joins TRBV4-3 and TRBJ2-7, with D possibly being TRBD1 (5 bases). Germline V gene data show CDR1 as LGHNA and CDR2 as YSLEER. The CDR3 sequence is 15 residues long. V gave up 1 base and J gave up 2 bases, with 12 bases separating them.

This clone was counted a few times. The chain is built from TRBV7-6 and TRBJ2-7; no clear D. CDR1 is SGHVS, CDR2 FNYEAQ, per germline. The CDR3 loop spans 12 amino acids. Trimming took off 3 bases at V and 5 bases at J, with 8 bases between the two ends. CDR3 nucleotide sequence: TGTGCCAGCAGCTTGAGTAGCAACGAGCAGTACTTC. It encodes CASSLSSNEQYF.

The chain is built from TRBV7-8 and TRBJ1-2; 10 positions match TRBD1. The CDR3 contains 16 residues. From germline, CDR1 is SGHVS and CDR2 FQNEAQ. After removal of 4 bases from V and 2 bases from J, the junction contained 7 bases not matched to a gene. CDR3 loop: CASSSRWGQGNYGYTF. Written as DNA, the CDR3 is TGTGCCAGCAGCTCTCGATGGGGACAGGGGAACTATGGCTACACCTTC.

This clone was detected only a few times. V gene TRBV30 combines with J gene TRBJ2-5; tentatively, D is TRBD2 (6 bases). This CDR3 contains 13 residues. CDR1 is GTSNPN, CDR2 SVGIG, per germline (reference sequence). V shed 2 bases and J shed 4 bases, with 11 bases lying between them. The CDR3 DNA reads TGTGCCTGGAGTAGGAGGGTACGAGAGACCCAGTACTTC. Protein sequence: CAWSRRVRETQYF.

This chain joins TRBV7-3 and TRBJ2-3; 8 nucleotides match TRBD2. Germline trimming cut 5 bases from V and 7 bases from J; bases unmatched to any gene: 11. CDR3 length: 15 residues. CDR1 is SGHTA, CDR2 FQGTGA, per germline. Here the CDR3 reads CASSPRGPSGHTQYF. CDR3 DNA sequence: TGTGCCAGCAGCCCCCGCGGGCCTAGCGGGCATACGCAGTATTTT.

This clone was recorded a few times. The V gene is TRBV10-3, the J gene TRBJ1-3; 9 nucleotides match TRBD1. This CDR3 has 14 amino acids. Germline V gives CDR1 ENHRY, CDR2 SYGVKD. The junction had 2 bases not matched to a gene; V was cut back by 6 bases and J by 2 bases. CDR3 coding DNA: TGTGCCATCAGGGGGGACAGGGCTGGAAACACCATATATTTT. Protein sequence: CAIRGDRAGNTIYF.

This clone was recorded a few times. The rearrangement links TRBV29-1 to TRBJ2-7; D perhaps matches TRBD1 (5 bases). The CDR3 covers 13 residues. CDR1 is SQVTM and CDR2 is ANQGSEA in the germline V gene. V lost 7 bases to trimming and J lost 1 base, with 14 bases between them. CDR3 sequence reads: CSGRLPGSYEQYF. The DNA for the CDR3 is TGCAGCGGGAGACTGCCAGGGTCCTACGAGCAGTACTTC.

This clone was seen a handful of times. This sequence joins TRBV28 and TRBJ2-5, with TRBD2 identical over 8 bases. J was trimmed by 7 bases and V by 6 bases; bases with no gene match: 13. The CDR3 is made up of 15 amino acids. Germline CDR1 and CDR2: MDHEN and SYDVKM. Here the CDR3 reads CASRAAGGGPATQYF. In DNA, the CDR3 is TGTGCCAGCAGGGCGGCGGGCGGGGGGCCGGCGACCCAGTACTTC.

The rearrangement links TRBV7-7 to TRBJ1-3; a weak D match, TRBD1 (6 bases). CDR3 length: 14 residues. V was trimmed by 5 bases and J by 3 bases, leaving 11 bases between them. Looked up from germline, CDR1 is SSHAT and CDR2 is FNYEAQ (reference sequence). The DNA for the CDR3 is TGTGCCAGCAGCCAGGACAGTAATGGAAACACCATATATTTT. It encodes CASSQDSNGNTIYF.

The CDR3 bases are TGTGCCAGCAGCAAGACTAGCGGGGGGACGAGCACAGATACGCAGTATTTT. Protein product: CASSKTSGGTSTDTQYF. The genes are TRBV11-2 and TRBJ2-3, with 13 bases that match TRBD2. J gave up 0 bases and V 5 bases, and 5 bases lay outside the gene matches. The CDR3 extends over 17 amino acids. In germline, CDR1 is SGHAT, CDR2 FQNNGV.

This chain joins TRBV2 and TRBJ1-4; no firm D call. Germline loops: CDR1 SNHLY, CDR2 FYNNEI. V lost 4 bases and J 16 bases, leaving 16 bases between the germline ends. This CDR3 has 12 amino acids. This CDR3 is CASSGGVGSRFF. CDR3 sequence (DNA): TGTGCCAGCAGTGGTGGAGTCGGAAGTAGGTTTTTT.

The chain is built from TRBV5-1 and TRBJ2-2; 8 positions agree with TRBD1. The germline V gene has CDR1 SGHRS and CDR2 YFSETQ. V lost 4 bases, J lost 5 bases, and 10 bases stayed unmatched. The CDR3 loop spans 16 amino acids. CDR3 nucleotide sequence: TGCGCCAGCAGCCCGGAACGGGGACAGGTAACCGGGGAGCTGTTTTTT. Translating it yields CASSPERGQVTGELFF.

This clone was seen repeatedly, ten times or more. The chain couples TRBV7-2 to TRBJ2-1; possible D gene TRBD2, 6 bases. The CDR3 runs to 15 residues. V was cut by 5 bases and J by 0 bases, with 11 bases left in between. Germline V CDR1 and CDR2: SGHTA, FQGNSA. The CDR3: CASSVDGSSYNEQFF. DNA for the CDR3: TGTGCCAGCAGCGTCGACGGGAGCTCCTACAATGAGCAGTTCTTC. Full variable domain (outside the CDR3, taken from reference TRBV7-2 and TRBJ2-1): GAGVSQSPSNKVTEKGKDVELRCDPISGHTALYWYRQSLGQGLEFLIYFQGNSAPDKSGLPSDRFSAERTGGSVSTLTIQRTQQEDSAVYLCASSVDGSSYNEQFFGPGTRLTVL.